A single sample gave rise to the 13 T cell receptor beta chains below, sequenced in a study of T-cell reconstitution after alpha-beta-depleted transplantation in children. Unique molecular identifiers tagged the TCRbeta library. TCRdb re-analysed the PCR reads in MiXCR, keeping a single row per CDR3 protein. Of about 500,000 distinct CDR3 sequences in the sample, around a third were seen once. The starting material was PBMCs from the stem cell graft donor, obtained from the stem cell graft. These receptors all come from a human donor who donated a stem cell graft to a child with aplastic anemia.

This sequence joins TRBV6-1 and TRBJ2-6; D possibly corresponds to TRBD1 (5 bases). CDR1 and CDR2 from the germline V gene are MNHNS and SASEGT. V shed 6 bases and J shed 1 base, with 13 bases lying between them. The CDR3 sequence is 16 residues long. For the CDR3, the DNA is TGTGCCAGCAGCCACCTCACAGGATCTGGGGCCAACGTCCTGACTTTC. Protein sequence: CASSHLTGSGANVLTF.

This clonotype was recorded at least ten times. This chain joins TRBV29-1 and TRBJ2-1, with 7 nucleotides matching TRBD2. This CDR3 contains 13 residues. Germline V gives CDR1 SQVTM, CDR2 ANQGSEA. Trimming cost V 4 bases and J 3 bases; bases outside gene matches: 3. The CDR3 DNA reads as TGCAGCGTTGGTCTAGCGGACTACAATGAGCAGTTCTTC. Residues: CSVGLADYNEQFF.

The V call is TRBV18, the J call TRBJ2-7; D call uncertain. Germline CDR1 is KGHSH and CDR2 is LQKENI. The CDR3 totals 14 residues. The V end was cut by 6 bases, the J end by 7 bases, with 19 bases between. The CDR3 coding sequence is TGTGCCAGCTCGCCTACGGGCCCACTTTTAGAGCAGTACTTC. Translated, it gives CASSPTGPLLEQYF.

This clonotype was seen only a few times. The rearrangement uses TRBV12-3 or TRBV12-4 and TRBJ2-2; maybe TRBD1 (5 bases). CDR3 size: 15 residues. V was clipped by 2 bases and J by 3 bases, with 10 bases between them. As DNA, the CDR3 is TGTGCCAGCAGTTTACAGGGCGTTGACACCGGGGAGCTGTTTTTT. Translated, it gives CASSLQGVDTGELFF.

The rearrangement links TRBV14 to TRBJ2-1; 11 bases are shared with TRBD2. The CDR3 has 16 amino acids. Germline values: CDR1 SGHDN, CDR2 FVKESK. The trim removed 4 bases at V and 3 bases at J, leaving 5 bases unmatched. The CDR3 reads CASSRLTSGSYNEQFF. In DNA form, the CDR3 reads TGTGCCAGCAGCCGCCTAACTAGCGGGAGCTACAATGAGCAGTTCTTC. Complete variable domain (other parts from reference TRBV14 and TRBJ2-1): EAGVTQFPSHSVIEKGQTVTLRCDPISGHDNLYWYRRVMGKEIKFLLHFVKESKQDESGMPNNRFLAERTGGTYSTLKVQPAELEDSGVYFCASSRLTSGSYNEQFFGPGTRLTVL.

This rearrangement joins TRBV4-3 to TRBJ2-3; D is ambiguous. V shed 1 base and J shed 2 bases, with 10 bases lying between them. The CDR3 consists of 15 residues. Looked up from germline, CDR1 is LGHNA and CDR2 is YSLEER. CDR3 DNA sequence: TGCGCCAGCAGCCAAGCTGAGACTCTCACAGATACGCAGTATTTT. This codes for CASSQAETLTDTQYF.

This sequence joins TRBV5-6 and TRBJ1-6; D gene ambiguous. V was shortened by 4 bases and J by 15 bases, with 14 bases between the two germline ends. The CDR3 loop spans 12 amino acids. Per the germline V gene, CDR1 is SGHDT and CDR2 is YYEEEE. CDR3 region: CASSLGRDLLHF. DNA for the CDR3: TGTGCCAGCAGCCTAGGGAGGGATCTCCTCCACTTT.

This clonotype has a handful of counts. V is TRBV18 and J is TRBJ2-2; D gene unclear. This CDR3 has 15 residues. CDR1 and CDR2 from the germline V gene are KGHSH and LQKENI. The germline V and J ends were trimmed by 2 bases and 2 bases, with 9 bases remaining between them. CDR3 sequence: CASSPMIGNTGELFF. In nucleotides, the CDR3 is TGTGCCAGCTCACCAATGATTGGCAACACCGGGGAGCTGTTTTTT.

This clonotype was seen ten or more times. V usage is TRBV20-1 and J usage is TRBJ2-5; the D call may be TRBD1 or TRBD2 (5 bases each). CDR3 size: 14 residues. Germline loops: CDR1 DFQATT, CDR2 SNEGSKA (reference sequence). Trimming stripped 3 bases from V and 4 bases from J, with 15 bases between. CDR3 residues: CSASAGDQVETQYF. The CDR3 DNA reads as TGCAGTGCTAGTGCCGGGGACCAGGTAGAGACCCAGTACTTC.

The chain combines TRBV6-5 with TRBJ2-1; a possible D gene is TRBD2 (6 bases). V lost 4 bases to trimming and J lost 6 bases, with 16 bases between them. The CDR3 runs 15 residues. CDR1 and CDR2 from the germline V gene are MNHEY and SVGAGI. CDR3: CASSSSGTLANEQFF. The CDR3 DNA reads TGTGCCAGCAGTTCATCCGGGACTCTCGCCAATGAGCAGTTCTTC.

This clonotype was counted once. The chain couples TRBV6-1 to TRBJ2-3, with 7 bases lining up with TRBD2. V lost 2 bases and J lost 7; bases outside the gene matches: 6. Germline V gene data show CDR1 as MNHNS and CDR2 as SASEGT. This CDR3 has 14 amino acids. The CDR3 sequence is CASSEWGGRYTQYF. The DNA of the CDR3 is TGTGCCAGCAGTGAATGGGGGGGGAGGTATACGCAGTATTTT.

V is TRBV18 and J is TRBJ2-1; D not resolved. V was pared by 6 bases and J by 0 bases, with 12 bases between. The CDR3 spans 15 residues. Germline-derived CDR1 and CDR2 are KGHSH and LQKENI. The CDR3 region is CASSMPGGSYNEQFF. As DNA, the CDR3 is TGTGCCAGCTCGATGCCTGGTGGCTCCTACAATGAGCAGTTCTTC. Full variable domain (remainder filled in from reference TRBV18 and TRBJ2-1): NAGVMQNPRHLVRRRGQEARLRCSPMKGHSHVYWYRQLPEEGLKFMVYLQKENIIDESGMPKERFSAEFPKEGPSILRIQQVVRGDSAAYFCASSMPGGSYNEQFFGPGTRLTVL.

This rearrangement joins TRBV5-8 to TRBJ2-7, with 7 bases aligning to TRBD2. Germline CDR1 is SGHTS and CDR2 is YDEGEE. This CDR3 has 14 residues. V was pared by 4 bases and J by 4 bases, with 8 bases of the junction left unmatched. The CDR3 region is CASSRGPGGYEQYF. The CDR3 DNA is TGTGCCAGCAGCAGGGGCCCGGGGGGATACGAGCAGTACTTC.